This T cell receptor (beta chain) was recovered during a study of cytomegalovirus exposure and HLA in healthy donors (dated by TCRdb to about 2017). Looking at the study overall: An earlier analysis of approximately 640 of the donors reported about 290 Gb of sequence data and some 120 million unique TCR beta sequences from around 200 million T cells. Class I and class II HLA loci were covered by the typing at four-digit resolution. To decide whether each TCR beta V gene segment behaved as functional or pseudogenic, an earlier analysis of some 540 of the donors relied on high-throughput TCR beta sequencing. High-throughput TCR immunosequencing, statistical association of individual TCRs with disease status, and machine learning were combined to predict cytomegalovirus infection status. A later analysis re-examined previously published TCR beta repertoires from 610 or so donors and added high-resolution HLA genotyping to investigate patterns of TCR occurrence. Donor age, sex, ethnicity and CMV serostatus were collected together with the repertoire data. Among about 400 genotyped donors of the cohort, an average of approximately 200,000 unique TCR beta nucleotide sequences was sequenced per donor, of which 15% to 20% were non-productive. The genetic ancestry cluster associated with self-reported Caucasian donors included 81% of the roughly 400 genotyped donors. The study aimed to test whether cataloging public T cell receptors could reveal signatures of past pathogen exposure. The number of donors typed differed by locus, with about 629-640 for A, B, C, DRB1 and DQB1, roughly 520 for DQA1, approximately 570 for DPA1, and around 430 for DPB1. In a later genetic analysis, genome-wide SNP genotypes for about 55% of the 666 donors were used, and that subset was treated as a discovery cohort. In the later analysis, no new phenotypic data were used to find candidate immune exposures; instead, reliance was placed on TCR beta sequences and their occurrence across donors. All discovery cohort repertoires had been generated using a single sequencing platform. Because of strong linkage in the cohort, roughly five DR-DQ haplotypes were treated as single units for association and clustering. The study profiled the T cell repertoires of hundreds of subjects by immunosequencing and related them to cytomegalovirus serostatus. Roughly 320 gigabases of sequencing data and 70 million to 100 million unique TCR sequences made up an early release that covered fewer than 650 HLA-typed donors. In addition to the first cohort of 666 subjects, a separate validation cohort of about 120 different subjects was used. What the work shows at the level of the full study, not this receptor alone: Compared with equally common non-associated chains, HLA-associated TCR beta chains in a later analysis were more clonally expanded and had lower generation probabilities. In an earlier analysis of some 500 of the donors, most TCR beta V segments appeared in productive rearrangements about 90% or about 30% of the time, broadly matching IMGT annotations. The authors suggested that the approach could potentially be generalized to other disease states and immunological phenotypes. Most CMV-associated TCR beta chains appeared to be HLA-restricted in a later analysis, and the HLA associations seemed to be driven largely by CMV exposure. Because the 87-base-pair reads could not distinguish some IMGT-functional V segments, including TRBV6-2 and TRBV6-3, those segments were excluded. Correlated functional status among segregating V segments might reflect linkage disequilibrium, but an unknown experimental factor could not be ruled out. Because some donors lacked HLA typing at each locus, the association tests relied only on the typed subset. The classifier was reported to diagnose cytomegalovirus status with high specificity and sensitivity in both the original and validation cohorts. Most TCR sequences were seen in very few donors, while some public TCRs were found in many individuals. In a later genetic analysis, a missense DCLRE1C variant was associated with V-gene and J-gene trimming of TCR beta chains, and the association was replicated in an independent cohort. A further reported finding was that TCR beta sequences accurately predicted the HLA-A and HLA-B alleles for most subjects in the first cohort. According to a later analysis, parvovirus B19, influenza, CMV and Epstein-Barr virus appeared linked to several top co-occurrence clusters. The only immune exposure information available for the cohort was CMV serostatus. Only TCR beta chains were sequenced in this cohort, and the absence of alpha or paired-chain data limited detectable features. Because counts were too low, some 16 rarely observed V segments, including chromosome 9 orphons, were excluded from the earlier analysis of 587 of the donors. In a later analysis, some 17,000 TCR beta sequences were associated with specific HLA alleles at a false discovery rate of 0.05. A later analysis found that TCR association rates varied across HLA loci, with DRB1 alleles showing the most associated TCRs and HLA-C alleles the fewest. Presence/absence analyses assumed roughly uniform sequencing depth across donors, an assumption that may not hold. A group of highly shared sequence variants was considered likely to be a technical artifact of the sequencing pipeline. The study gave a list of 150 to 200 TCR beta chains associated with cytomegalovirus. Compared with the roughly 700-donor mean, donors in an Asian-associated ancestry cluster had fewer N-insertions in productive TCRs, according to a later genetic analysis. In vitro tests confirmed that a few of the cytomegalovirus-associated TCR beta chains recognize cytomegalovirus antigens. When HLA alleles, especially DR and DQ, strongly co-occurred, TCR associations were difficult to assign to individual alleles.

The cohort consisted of 650 to 700 healthy bone marrow donors. Cohort members were all nominally healthy when sampled, although unrecorded immune exposures were likely present. The donor was CMV seronegative and belonged to the group of 350 or so seronegative cohort members. A peripheral blood sample was collected from each donor, and TCR beta sequencing was performed on peripheral blood mononuclear cells. Genomic DNA was extracted from the blood cell samples with the Qiagen DNeasy Blood Extraction Kit. Unmatched junction bases come to 12, with V trimmed by 4 bases and J by 4 bases. The germline V gene gives CDR1 as LGHNA and CDR2 as YNFKEQ. The CDR3 covers 17 residues, taking in both the cysteine and the phenylalanine. The only DNA kept is the CDR3, 51 bases in frame from the first base. A note on this clone: Its cognate antigen has yet to be identified. No base-level quality is on record; no much larger clone is a single base apart.

Receptor amplification or capture employed the immunoSEQ multiplex PCR assay. For the multiplex PCR, a mixture combining 60 forward primers for TCR Vbeta segments and 13 reverse primers for TCR Jbeta segments was used. A multiplex PCR assay on genomic DNA amplified the CDR3 region of rearranged TCR beta genes. The Illumina HiSeq System was used to sequence the amplified TCR beta libraries as 87-base-pair reads. Processing in the source paper ran as follows. A later analysis counted tens of millions of unique TCR beta chains across the 500 to 850 repertoires, and 10 million to 12 million of these chains were shared by at least two donors. To remove PCR and sequencing errors, raw reads were error-corrected and collapsed into unique sequences using a nearest-neighbor algorithm that merged closely related sequences. CDR3 sequences were aligned to IMGT reference sequences to assign V, D and J gene segments. For a sequence to be retained, a match of at least six nucleotides was required to both a V gene segment and a J gene segment. Rearrangements were called productive when the CDR3 lacked stop codons and stayed in frame with V and J; all others were non-productive. Following IMGT convention, CDR3 was defined as the stretch from the second conserved V-encoded cysteine to the conserved J-encoded phenylalanine. The earlier analysis of 500 to 750 of the donors excluded any sequence lacking an unambiguous match to a single V gene segment. An earlier analysis of several hundred of the donors called V segments functional above 56.7% productive rearrangements and segregating when the between-donor standard deviation exceeded 5%. A statistical classification framework was developed to diagnose cytomegalovirus status using the catalog of TCR beta chain sequences. In a later analysis, TCR nucleotide sequences were compared against IMGT/GENE-DB human TR gene sequences so that V and J genes could be assigned. In a later analysis, CDR3 sequences and most-parsimonious VDJ recombination scenarios were assigned using the TCRdist pipeline. In a later analysis, each TCR beta chain was defined by its CDR3 amino acid sequence together with its V-gene family, and reads lacking a unique V-gene family were excluded. A later analysis removed roughly 590 highly shared, low-generation-probability nucleotide sequences to deal with suspected cross-contamination and a sequencing artifact. In a later analysis, a clonal expansion index for each public chain was calculated from normalized within-repertoire ranks of inferred template counts. Generation probabilities in a later analysis came from a VDJ recombination model fitted to out-of-frame rearrangements, and those results were checked against IGoR. A later analysis scored TCR-TCR, TCR-HLA and TCR-CMV co-occurrence with hypergeometric tests, applying a repertoire-size bias correction to TCR pairs. In a later analysis, false discovery rates were estimated by permuting HLA or CMV assignments 20 times. In a later analysis, co-occurring TCRs were grouped using DBSCAN, and TCRdist sequence similarity was added for clustering within HLA-allele-positive subsets. For co-occurrence clustering, repertoires with fewer than 30,000 or more than 120,000 public chains were excluded, along with roughly five repertoires with anomalous nucleotide sharing. TCRdb holds this immuneACCESS table with in-frame rearrangements only. Some clones are missing; in checked studies, unresolved V genes explain under half, and the rest has no known cause. D and trimming come from the DNA, and the V and J calls and clone size come from that table. The sample table shows about 150,000 clones, and around 70% are seen once. Clones ranked in the top ten supply 2.1% of the sample.

The source is a man aged 25 to 40 in good health and CMV-seronegative. Sequencing was done on a sample of PBMCs. The rearranged segments are TRBV4-2 and TRBJ2-7; 11 nucleotides in the junction match TRBD2. The DNA sequence follows: TGTGCCAGCAGCCCGGAAACTTTAGCGGGGGGGCTTTACGAGCAGTACTTC. Its protein product is CASSPETLAGGLYEQYF.